Following are 16 T cell receptor beta chains from one sample sequenced in a study of blood T cell repertoires in COVID-19. Profiling relied on immunoSEQ multiplex PCR, and the TCRdb table lists in-frame clones only, not all of them. Of under 450,000 clones listed, about nine tenths are singletons. Sequenced input: PBMCs or T cells enriched from blood (not recorded which). Every receptor here comes from a woman aged 40-49 years who had been exposed to COVID-19.

The J gene is TRBJ1-2, the V gene TRBV7-2; TRBD1 is a possible D gene (6 bases). Germline V gives CDR1 SGHTA, CDR2 FQGNSA. Trimming stripped 3 bases from V and 7 bases from J, with 12 bases between. The CDR3 covers 13 residues. The CDR3 sequence is CASSLWTDTGYTF. CDR3 in DNA: TGTGCCAGCAGCTTGTGGACAGATACTGGCTACACCTTC.

The rearrangement uses TRBV5-1 and TRBJ1-2; tentative D call: TRBD1 (6 bases). V lost 0 bases and J lost 4, with 16 bases in between. The CDR3 is 16 amino acids. Germline V gene sequence: CDR1 SGHRS, CDR2 YFSETQ. Here the CDR3 DNA reads TGCGCCAGCAGCTTGGTTTCTGGAACAGGGCGCTATGGCTACACCTTC. Residues: CASSLVSGTGRYGYTF.

The rearrangement joins TRBV5-1 to TRBJ1-4; TRBD1 might be the D (6 bases). The V gene lost 4 bases and the J gene lost 1 base, with 14 bases spanning the gap. The CDR3 is 16 residues long. From germline, CDR1 is SGHRS and CDR2 YFSETQ. CDR3 sequence: CASSLHPQGTNEKLFF. Written as DNA, the CDR3 is TGCGCCAGCAGCCTACATCCACAGGGAACTAATGAAAAACTGTTTTTT.

The chain links TRBV5-6 to TRBJ1-1; 9 bases agree with TRBD1. Germline V lookup: CDR1 SGHDT, CDR2 YYEEEE. J lost 1 base, V lost 2 bases, and 6 bases had no gene match. The CDR3 loop spans 16 amino acids. The CDR3 is CASSFWTGVANTEAFF. The DNA for the CDR3 is TGTGCCAGCAGCTTCTGGACAGGGGTGGCGAACACTGAAGCTTTCTTT.

This rearrangement joins TRBV15 to TRBJ1-4; unclear D gene. V was shortened by 0 bases and J by 0 bases, with 20 bases between the two germline ends. Germline assignment: CDR1 LNHNV and CDR2 YYDKDF (reference sequence). The CDR3 totals 20 residues. The CDR3 loop is CATSRDLAGQEDATNEKLFF. The CDR3 coding sequence is TGTGCCACCAGCAGAGATCTTGCGGGCCAGGAGGATGCAACTAATGAAAAACTGTTTTTT.

The genes are TRBV5-1 and TRBJ2-5, with D perhaps TRBD1 (6 bases). The germline gives CDR1 SGHRS, CDR2 YFSETQ. The CDR3 contains 13 residues. V lost 3 bases to trimming and J lost 1 base, with 7 bases between them. The CDR3 DNA follows: TGCGCCAGCAGCTGGGACACCCAAGAGACCCAGTACTTC. This codes for CASSWDTQETQYF.

This clone came up a few times. V gene TRBV9 combines with J gene TRBJ1-2; D may be TRBD1 (6 bases). Germline assignment: CDR1 SGDLS and CDR2 YYNGEE. The CDR3 loop spans 14 amino acids. The V end lost 0 bases, the J end lost 4 bases, and 10 bases lay between the germline ends. For the CDR3, the DNA is TGTGCCAGCAGCGTAGCCCGACAGGCCTATGGCTACACCTTC. It is translated as CASSVARQAYGYTF.

The V call is TRBV10-3, the J call TRBJ1-1, with D perhaps TRBD1 (5 bases). V lost 8 bases to trimming and J lost 3 bases, with 10 bases between them. The length of the CDR3 is 12 residues. Germline V gene lookup returns CDR1 ENHRY and CDR2 SYGVKD. The CDR3: CAIRGGDTEAFF. DNA for the CDR3: TGTGCCATCCGGGGGGGGGACACTGAAGCTTTCTTT.

The J gene is TRBJ1-2, the V gene TRBV25-1; TRBD1 is a possible D gene (5 bases). CDR3 size: 14 residues. V was clipped by 4 bases and J by 8 bases, with 17 bases between them. The germline V gene encodes CDR1 MGHDK and CDR2 SYGVNS. The CDR3: CASSAAGTGGGYTF. The CDR3 bases are TGTGCCAGCAGTGCCGCCGGGACGGGGGGAGGCTACACCTTC.

The chain joins TRBV4-2 to TRBJ2-1, with D perhaps matching TRBD2 (6 bases). Trimming left V 4 bases short and J 7 bases short, with 14 bases between. Germline V CDR1 and CDR2: LGHNA, YNFKEQ. This CDR3 region has 14 residues. The CDR3 DNA sequence: TGTGCCAGCAGCCCTTTAGGGCGGGATAATGAGCAGTTCTTC. As protein: CASSPLGRDNEQFF.

The J gene is TRBJ1-5, the V gene TRBV5-5; D gene uncertain. The CDR3 loop spans 13 amino acids. Trimming stripped 4 bases from V and 2 bases from J, with 7 bases between. Germline CDR1 and CDR2: SGHKS and YYEKEE (reference sequence). CDR3 nucleotides: TGTGCCAGCAGCCGGGAGGGCAATCAGCCCCAGCATTTT. It specifies CASSREGNQPQHF.

This clone was detected only a few times. The sample carries other DNA sequences with the same CDR3. DNA for the CDR3: TGTGCCAGCAGGGGACAGGGTAACTATGGCTACACCTTC. Its translation: CASRGQGNYGYTF. The chain is built from TRBV2 and TRBJ1-2; 9 bases map to TRBD1. V lost 6 bases to trimming and J lost 1 base; unmatched junction nucleotides: 0. The CDR3 runs 13 residues. The germline gives CDR1 SNHLY, CDR2 FYNNEI.

The rearrangement uses TRBV24-1 and TRBJ2-1; D perhaps matches TRBD2 (5 bases). The CDR3 length is 15 residues. V was cut by 3 bases and J by 1 base, with 9 bases left in between. Per germline, CDR1 KGHDR and CDR2 SFDVKD. The CDR3: CATSDRTSSYNEQFF. The CDR3 DNA is TGTGCCACCAGTGATCGCACTAGTTCCTACAATGAGCAGTTCTTC.

The chain links TRBV27 to TRBJ1-1, with D maybe TRBD1 (6 bases). V was cut by 6 bases and J by 6 bases, with 17 bases left in between. The CDR3 contains 14 residues. CDR1 is MNHEY and CDR2 is SMNVEV in the germline V gene (reference sequence). The CDR3 loop is CASSHRQERSEAFF. The CDR3 nucleotides are TGTGCCAGCAGCCATCGACAGGAAAGGTCTGAAGCTTTCTTT.

This clone has just one count. The genes are TRBV13 and TRBJ2-1, with 10 bases that match TRBD2. Germline V CDR1 and CDR2: PRHDT, FYEKMQ (reference sequence). The trim removed 7 bases at V and 10 bases at J, leaving 4 bases unmatched. This CDR3 has 12 residues. The CDR3 region is CASTGGLAEQFF. As DNA, the CDR3 is TGTGCCAGCACAGGGGGACTAGCGGAGCAGTTCTTC.

This clone was counted only a few times. The J gene is TRBJ1-1, the V gene TRBV7-3; D unresolved. Germline CDR1 is SGHTA and CDR2 is FQGTGA. Trimming stripped 0 bases from V and 5 bases from J, with 10 bases between. The CDR3 sequence is 14 residues long. Written as DNA, the CDR3 is TGTGCCAGCAGCTTAACGTCACAGTCTACTGAAGCTTTCTTT. Amino acids: CASSLTSQSTEAFF.